One and the same sample provided the 22 T cell receptor beta chains below, sequenced in a study of blood T cell repertoires in COVID-19 (dated by TCRdb to between 2020 and 2021). Receptor libraries were prepared by the immunoSEQ multiplex PCR assay. Here the immuneACCESS table is served through TCRdb, limited to in-frame sequences with V and J called. Missing clones are a known gap in these copies; in checked studies unresolved V genes cover under half, and the rest lacks a known reason. This sample gives about 400,000 clones in total; 75% to 90% of them show up just once. The top ten constitute 7.1% of the sample. The material sequenced was peripheral blood. The receptors were gathered from a woman aged 55-75 years with COVID-19, enrolled during active disease.

The count of this clone is one. V usage is TRBV7-9 and J usage is TRBJ2-7; D is undetermined. The CDR3 is made up of 12 amino acids. V was cut by 3 bases and J by 12 bases, with 15 bases left in between. Germline CDR1 reads SEHNR; CDR2 reads FQNEAQ (reference sequence). CDR3 sequence (DNA): TGTGCCAGCAGCTTCGGAGTCGGCCTTGGGTACTTC. This encodes CASSFGVGLGYF.

The CDR3 DNA reads TGTGCCAGCAGCCAGGGACAGGGGAACGAAAAACTGTTTTTT. This gives the protein CASSQGQGNEKLFF. The rearrangement joins TRBV11-2 to TRBJ1-4; TRBD1 matches 10 bases. Germline CDR1 is SGHAT and CDR2 is FQNNGV. The V gene end was trimmed by 5 bases and the J gene end by 8 bases; junction bases not matched to a gene: 5. This CDR3 region has 14 residues.

This clone was observed a single time. This chain joins TRBV7-3 and TRBJ2-7, with D perhaps TRBD2 (5 bases). The CDR3 totals 13 residues. Germline V gives CDR1 SGHTA, CDR2 FQGTGA. V lost 5 bases and J lost 0, with 8 bases in between. The CDR3 loop reads CASSPGISYEQYF. CDR3 nucleotide sequence: TGTGCCAGCAGCCCCGGGATCTCCTACGAGCAGTACTTC.

This clone appeared a few times. The chain uses TRBV30 and TRBJ1-2; unclear D gene. V was clipped by 4 bases and J by 4 bases, with 10 bases between them. CDR3 size: 12 residues. CDR1 and CDR2 (germline): GTSNPN, SVGIG (reference sequence). The CDR3 nucleotides read TGTGCCTGGATCGGGGAAAGCTATGGCTACACCTTC. Amino acid sequence: CAWIGESYGYTF.

As DNA, the CDR3 is TGTGCCAGCAGCGACACGGAAAATTCACCCCTCCACTTT. It is translated as CASSDTENSPLHF. The chain links TRBV12-3 or TRBV12-4 to TRBJ1-6; D uncertain. This CDR3 has 13 amino acids. V was trimmed by 6 bases and J by 7 bases, leaving 10 bases between them.

This rearrangement joins TRBV29-1 to TRBJ1-2; tentatively, D is TRBD1 (5 bases). Looked up from germline, CDR1 is SQVTM and CDR2 is ANQGSEA. The CDR3 is 13 residues long. Trimming pared 5 bases from V and 0 bases from J, leaving 10 bases between. The DNA of the CDR3 is TGCAGCGTTTGGGGCGAAGCTAACTATGGCTACACCTTC. The encoded protein is CSVWGEANYGYTF.

The chain joins TRBV5-4 to TRBJ1-2; the match to TRBD1 covers 9 bases. CDR3 length: 16 residues. CDR1 is SGHNT and CDR2 is YYREEE in the germline V gene (reference sequence). With 5 bases clipped from V and 5 bases from J, the junction kept 13 bases outside the gene matches. The CDR3 is CASRQARDRVWYGYTF. CDR3 DNA sequence: TGTGCCAGCAGACAGGCCCGGGACAGGGTTTGGTATGGCTACACCTTC.

V usage is TRBV3-1 (or the pseudogene TRBV3-2) and J usage is TRBJ1-2; tentatively, D is TRBD1 (6 bases). The CDR3 sequence is 12 residues long. CDR1 is LGHDT and CDR2 is YNNKEL in the germline V gene (reference sequence). Trimming cost V 1 base and J 8 bases, with 8 bases left between them. CDR3 DNA: TGTGCCAGCAGCCAAGTCCAGGGGGGCTACACCTTC. Its translation: CASSQVQGGYTF.

This chain links TRBV5-1 with TRBJ2-3, with D unclear. Germline-derived CDR1 and CDR2 are SGHRS and YFSETQ. Trimming stripped 6 bases from V and 5 bases from J, with 4 bases between. CDR3 size: 10 residues. Here the CDR3 reads CASTGDTQYF. CDR3 sequence (DNA): TGCGCCAGCACCGGAGATACGCAGTATTTT.

The chain recombines TRBV7-3 with TRBJ2-1, with 7 nucleotides matching TRBD2. CDR1 is SGHTA, CDR2 FQGTGA, per germline. The CDR3 loop spans 15 amino acids. V shed 3 bases, J shed 5 bases, and the junction held 7 bases outside the gene matches. CDR3 nucleotide sequence: TGTGCCAGCAGCTTGGGAGGGGCGAGTAACAATGAGCAGTTCTTC. Protein product: CASSLGGASNNEQFF.

The rearrangement joins TRBV30 to TRBJ1-2; perhaps TRBD1 as D (5 bases). Trimming stripped 4 bases from V and 4 bases from J, with 19 bases between. CDR1 is GTSNPN and CDR2 is SVGIG in the germline V gene (reference sequence). CDR3 length equals 15 residues. In DNA form, the CDR3 reads TGTGCCTGGACATCGCAGGGTCCGAGGTTCTATGGCTACACCTTC. Amino acids: CAWTSQGPRFYGYTF.

Only a few counts were recorded for this clone. V is TRBV16 and J is TRBJ1-2, with D possibly TRBD1 on 5 matching bases. The V end was cut by 3 bases, the J end by 4 bases, with 9 bases between. The CDR3 length is 13 residues. From germline, CDR1 is KGHSY and CDR2 FQNENV. The CDR3 is CASSHVDSYGYTF. The CDR3 nucleotides are TGTGCCAGCAGCCATGTCGACAGCTATGGCTACACCTTC.

The gene calls are TRBV12-3 or TRBV12-4 and TRBJ2-5; TRBD2 aligns across 7 bases. The CDR3 spans 13 residues. Losses at the gene ends were 6 bases for V and 3 bases for J; bases not matched to a gene: 4. Here the CDR3 DNA reads TGTGCCAGCAGCATACTAGCGAAAGAGACCCAGTACTTC. Protein: CASSILAKETQYF.

J is TRBJ2-5 and V is TRBV20-1; D might be TRBD2 (5 bases). V dropped 7 bases and J dropped 4 bases, with 10 bases sitting between them. CDR3 length: 11 residues. Germline values: CDR1 DFQATT, CDR2 SNEGSKA (reference sequence). The CDR3 spells CSGPSGETQYF. CDR3 in DNA: TGCAGTGGCCCGAGCGGAGAGACCCAGTACTTC.

This chain uses TRBV6-5 with TRBJ2-7, with TRBD1 as a possible D gene (6 bases). The V and J ends lost 0 bases and 4 bases respectively, with 10 bases between them. This CDR3 is 14 amino acids long. Germline CDR1 reads MNHEY; CDR2 reads SVGAGI. The CDR3 sequence is CASSYSLQGYEQYF. CDR3 in DNA: TGTGCCAGCAGTTACTCGTTACAGGGTTACGAGCAGTACTTC.

The V call is TRBV11-2, the J call TRBJ1-2, with D uncertain. The CDR3 length is 14 residues. V was shortened by 1 base and J by 8 bases, with 14 bases between the two germline ends. From germline, CDR1 is SGHAT and CDR2 FQNNGV. The CDR3 region is CASSLGYSGKGYTF. DNA for the CDR3: TGTGCCAGCAGCTTAGGCTATTCGGGGAAGGGCTACACCTTC.

The table lists this clone with a count of one. The chain couples TRBV4-1 to TRBJ1-2, with 12 bases identical to TRBD1. With 4 bases clipped from V and 3 bases from J, the junction kept 6 bases outside the gene matches. The CDR3 is 16 residues long. Germline CDR1 is MGHRA and CDR2 is YSYEKL. The CDR3 is CASSPRGTGGHYGYTF. CDR3 nucleotide sequence: TGCGCCAGCAGCCCTAGAGGGACAGGGGGCCACTATGGCTACACCTTC.

The count of this clone is one. This chain joins TRBV19 and TRBJ2-2; D is possibly TRBD1 (5 bases). CDR1 is LNHDA and CDR2 is SQIVND in the germline V gene (reference sequence). This CDR3 has 13 residues. The V end was cut by 9 bases, the J end by 7 bases, with 15 bases between. DNA of the CDR3: TGTGCCAGCAGGGCAGGAAGCATCGGGGAGCTGTTTTTT. Encoded protein: CASRAGSIGELFF.

The CDR3 protein is CASSVGGTMNTEAFF. In nucleotides, the CDR3 is TGTGCCAGCAGCGTTGGGGGCACCATGAACACTGAAGCTTTCTTT. The rearrangement uses TRBV9 and TRBJ1-1; D is perhaps TRBD1 (6 bases). This CDR3 is built from 15 residues. The V and J ends lost 2 bases and 0 bases respectively, with 11 bases between them. Germline assignment: CDR1 SGDLS and CDR2 YYNGEE.

This rearrangement joins TRBV19 to TRBJ2-1, with TRBD2 matching over 15 bases. V shed 4 bases and J 0 bases; nucleotides not matched to a gene: 7. The germline V gene encodes CDR1 LNHDA and CDR2 SQIVND (reference sequence). This CDR3 comprises 19 residues. The CDR3 bases are TGTGCCAGTAGTAGGGGACTAGCGGGGGGCTTCAGCTCCTACAATGAGCAGTTCTTC. Its translation: CASSRGLAGGFSSYNEQFF.

The rearrangement links TRBV7-9 to TRBJ2-6, with TRBD1 matching over 8 bases. The germline gives CDR1 SEHNR, CDR2 FQNEAQ (reference sequence). With V trimmed by 5 bases and J by 0 bases, 12 bases remained unmatched. The CDR3 has 19 residues. In nucleotides, the CDR3 is TGTGCCAGCAGCCATCTAGGGGACAGGAAAGTCTCTGGGGCCAACGTCCTGACTTTC. Translation gives CASSHLGDRKVSGANVLTF.

The chain has TRBV7-9 and TRBJ1-1; 8 nucleotides line up with TRBD1. Germline assignment: CDR1 SEHNR and CDR2 FQNEAQ (reference sequence). CDR3 length: 14 amino acids. After removal of 5 bases from V and 6 bases from J, the junction contained 8 bases not matched to a gene. For the CDR3, the DNA is TGTGCCAGCAGCCTCAGGGGGCTTGATGCTGAAGCTTTCTTT. This encodes CASSLRGLDAEAFF.